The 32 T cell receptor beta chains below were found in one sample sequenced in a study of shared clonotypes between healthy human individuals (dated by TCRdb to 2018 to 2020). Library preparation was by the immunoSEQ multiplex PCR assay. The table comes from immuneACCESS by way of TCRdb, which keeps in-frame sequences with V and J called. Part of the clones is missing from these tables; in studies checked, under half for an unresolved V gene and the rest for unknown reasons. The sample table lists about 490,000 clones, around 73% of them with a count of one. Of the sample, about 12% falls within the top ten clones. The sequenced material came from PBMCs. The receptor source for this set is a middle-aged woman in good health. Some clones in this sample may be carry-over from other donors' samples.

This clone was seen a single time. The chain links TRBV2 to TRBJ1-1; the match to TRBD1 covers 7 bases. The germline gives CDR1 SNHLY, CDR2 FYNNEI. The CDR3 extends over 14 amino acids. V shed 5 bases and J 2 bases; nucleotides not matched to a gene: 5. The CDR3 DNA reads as TGTGCCAGCAGTAAAGACAGGGCTAACACTGAAGCTTTCTTT. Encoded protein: CASSKDRANTEAFF. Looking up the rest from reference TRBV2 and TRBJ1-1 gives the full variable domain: EPEVTQTPSHQVTQMGQEVILRCVPISNHLYFYWYRQILGQKVEFLVSFYNNEISEKSEIFDDQFSVERPDGSNFTLKIRSTKLEDSAMYFCASSKDRANTEAFFGQGTRLTVV.

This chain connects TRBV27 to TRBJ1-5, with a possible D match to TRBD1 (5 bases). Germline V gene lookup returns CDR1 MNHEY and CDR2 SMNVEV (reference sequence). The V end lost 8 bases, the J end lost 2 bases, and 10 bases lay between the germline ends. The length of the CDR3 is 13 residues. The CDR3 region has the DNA TGTGCCAGCTGGAGAGGGGGCAATCAGCCCCAGCATTTT. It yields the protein CASWRGGNQPQHF.

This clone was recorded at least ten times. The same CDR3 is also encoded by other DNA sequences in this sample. The CDR3 protein is CAWSVGRNTEAFF. The CDR3 region has the DNA TGTGCCTGGAGTGTTGGGAGGAACACTGAAGCTTTCTTT. This sequence joins TRBV30 and TRBJ1-1; D unresolved. CDR3 length: 13 amino acids. CDR1 and CDR2 (germline): GTSNPN, SVGIG (reference sequence). V was shortened by 0 bases and J by 1 base, with 6 bases between the two germline ends.

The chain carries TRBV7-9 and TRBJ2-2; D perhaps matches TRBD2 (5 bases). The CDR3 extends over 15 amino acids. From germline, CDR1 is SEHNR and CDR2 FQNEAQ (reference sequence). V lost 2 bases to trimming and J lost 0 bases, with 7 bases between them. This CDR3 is CASSLSGANTGELFF. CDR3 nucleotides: TGTGCCAGCAGCTTAAGCGGAGCGAACACCGGGGAGCTGTTTTTT.

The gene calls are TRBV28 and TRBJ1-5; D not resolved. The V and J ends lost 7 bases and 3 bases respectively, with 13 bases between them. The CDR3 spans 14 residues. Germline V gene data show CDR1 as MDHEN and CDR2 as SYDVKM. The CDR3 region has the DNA TGTGCCAGCAAAGCCCCCCTGACCAATCAGCCCCAGCATTTT. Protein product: CASKAPLTNQPQHF.

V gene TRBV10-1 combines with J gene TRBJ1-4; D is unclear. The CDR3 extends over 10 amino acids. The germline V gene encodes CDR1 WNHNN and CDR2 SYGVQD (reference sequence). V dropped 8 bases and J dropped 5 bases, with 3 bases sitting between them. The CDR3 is CASLNEKLFF. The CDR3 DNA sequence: TGCGCCAGCCTAAATGAAAAACTGTTTTTT.

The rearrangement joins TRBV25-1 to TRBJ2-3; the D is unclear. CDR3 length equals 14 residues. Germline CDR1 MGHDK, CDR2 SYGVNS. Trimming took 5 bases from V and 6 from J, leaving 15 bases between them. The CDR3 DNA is TGTGCCAGCAGTATCCTGGGTCCCGTGGATACGCAGTATTTT. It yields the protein CASSILGPVDTQYF.

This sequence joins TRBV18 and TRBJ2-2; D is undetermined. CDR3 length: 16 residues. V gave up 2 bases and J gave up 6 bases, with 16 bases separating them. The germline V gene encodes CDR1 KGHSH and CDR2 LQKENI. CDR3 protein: CASSPAETVVPGELFF. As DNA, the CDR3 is TGTGCCAGCTCACCAGCGGAGACGGTCGTGCCCGGGGAGCTGTTTTTT.

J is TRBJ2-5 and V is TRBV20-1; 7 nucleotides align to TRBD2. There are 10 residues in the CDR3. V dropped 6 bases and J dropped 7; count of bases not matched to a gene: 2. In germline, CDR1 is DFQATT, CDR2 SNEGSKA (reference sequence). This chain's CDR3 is CSAPGGTQYF. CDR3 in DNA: TGCAGTGCCCCGGGGGGGACCCAGTACTTC.

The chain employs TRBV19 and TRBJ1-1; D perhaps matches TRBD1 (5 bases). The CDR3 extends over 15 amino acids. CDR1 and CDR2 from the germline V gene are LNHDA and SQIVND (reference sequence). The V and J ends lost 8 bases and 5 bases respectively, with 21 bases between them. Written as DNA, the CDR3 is TGTGCCAGTTTACCTCTACCCCGCAGGGAGACTGAAGCTTTCTTT. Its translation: CASLPLPRRETEAFF.

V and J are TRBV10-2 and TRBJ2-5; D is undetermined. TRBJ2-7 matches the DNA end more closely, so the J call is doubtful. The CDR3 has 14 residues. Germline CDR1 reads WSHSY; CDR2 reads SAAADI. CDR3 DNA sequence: TGCGCCAGCAGTGAACGAGGATCGGGCTACGAGCAGTACTTC. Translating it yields CASSERGSGYEQYF.

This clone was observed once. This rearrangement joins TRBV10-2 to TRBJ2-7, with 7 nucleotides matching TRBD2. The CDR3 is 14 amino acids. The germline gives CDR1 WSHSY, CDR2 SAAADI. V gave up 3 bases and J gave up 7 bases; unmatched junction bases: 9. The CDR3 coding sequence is TGCGCCAGCAGTGAAGGGACTACGACGGGGGAGCAGTACTTC. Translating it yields CASSEGTTTGEQYF.

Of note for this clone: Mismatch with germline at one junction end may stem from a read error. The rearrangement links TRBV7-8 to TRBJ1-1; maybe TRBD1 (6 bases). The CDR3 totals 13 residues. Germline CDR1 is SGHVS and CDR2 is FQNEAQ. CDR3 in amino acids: CASSPTRTGHRVF. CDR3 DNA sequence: TGTGCCAGCAGCCCAACCAGAACGGGACACCGGGTTTTT. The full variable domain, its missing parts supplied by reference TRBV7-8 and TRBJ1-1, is GAGVSQSPRYKVAKRGQDVALRCDPISGHVSLFWYQQALGQGPEFLTYFQNEAQLDKSGLPSDRFFAERPEGSVSTLKIQRTQQEDSAVYLCASSPTRTGHRVFGQGTRLTVV.

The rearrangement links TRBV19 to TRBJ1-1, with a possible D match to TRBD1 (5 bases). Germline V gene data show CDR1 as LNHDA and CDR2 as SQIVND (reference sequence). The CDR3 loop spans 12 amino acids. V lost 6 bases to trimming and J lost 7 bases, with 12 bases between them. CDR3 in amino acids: CASSPLGGEAFF. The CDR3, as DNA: TGTGCCAGTAGCCCCCTTGGGGGTGAAGCTTTCTTT.

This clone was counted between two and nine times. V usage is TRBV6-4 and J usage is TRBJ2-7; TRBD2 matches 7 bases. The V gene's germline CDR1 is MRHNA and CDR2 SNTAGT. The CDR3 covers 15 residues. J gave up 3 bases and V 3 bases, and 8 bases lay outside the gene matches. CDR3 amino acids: CASSESSGHGYEQYF. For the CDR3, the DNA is TGTGCCAGCAGTGAAAGTAGCGGGCATGGCTACGAGCAGTACTTC.

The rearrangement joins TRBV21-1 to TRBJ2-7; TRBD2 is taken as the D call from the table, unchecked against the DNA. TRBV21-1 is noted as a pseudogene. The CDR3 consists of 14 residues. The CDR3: CASSKVWGAHEQYF. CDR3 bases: TGTGCCAGCAGCAAAGTCTGGGGAGCCCACGAGCAGTACTTC.

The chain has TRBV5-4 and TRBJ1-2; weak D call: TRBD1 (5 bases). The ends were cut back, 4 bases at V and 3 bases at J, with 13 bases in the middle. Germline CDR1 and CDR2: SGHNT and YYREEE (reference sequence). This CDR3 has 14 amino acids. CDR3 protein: CASSRGSVDYGYTF. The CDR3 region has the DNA TGTGCCAGCAGCAGGGGATCCGTCGACTATGGCTACACCTTC.

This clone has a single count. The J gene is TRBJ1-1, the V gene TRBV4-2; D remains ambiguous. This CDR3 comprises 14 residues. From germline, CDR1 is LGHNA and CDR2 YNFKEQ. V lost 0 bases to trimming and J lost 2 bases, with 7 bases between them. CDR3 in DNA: TGTGCCAGCAGCCAAGATCCAGCTAACACTGAAGCTTTCTTT. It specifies CASSQDPANTEAFF.

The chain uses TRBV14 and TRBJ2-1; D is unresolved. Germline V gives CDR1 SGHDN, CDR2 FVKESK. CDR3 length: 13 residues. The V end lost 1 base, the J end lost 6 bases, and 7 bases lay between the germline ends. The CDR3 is CASSQVPFNEQFF. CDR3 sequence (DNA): TGTGCCAGCAGCCAAGTCCCCTTCAATGAGCAGTTCTTC. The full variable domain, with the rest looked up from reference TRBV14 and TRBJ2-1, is EAGVTQFPSHSVIEKGQTVTLRCDPISGHDNLYWYRRVMGKEIKFLLHFVKESKQDESGMPNNRFLAERTGGTYSTLKVQPAELEDSGVYFCASSQVPFNEQFFGPGTRLTVL.

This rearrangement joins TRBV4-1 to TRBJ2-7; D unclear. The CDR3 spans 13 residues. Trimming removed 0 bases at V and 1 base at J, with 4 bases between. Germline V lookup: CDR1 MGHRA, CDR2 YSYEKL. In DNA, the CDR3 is TGCGCCAGCAGCCAAGAGCGGTCCTACGAGCAGTACTTC. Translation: CASSQERSYEQYF.

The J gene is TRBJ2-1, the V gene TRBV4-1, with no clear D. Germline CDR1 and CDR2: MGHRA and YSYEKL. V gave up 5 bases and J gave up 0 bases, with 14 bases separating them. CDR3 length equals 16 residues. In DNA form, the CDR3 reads TGCGCCAGCAGCGCCATCAACCTGATCTCCTACAATGAGCAGTTCTTC. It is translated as CASSAINLISYNEQFF.

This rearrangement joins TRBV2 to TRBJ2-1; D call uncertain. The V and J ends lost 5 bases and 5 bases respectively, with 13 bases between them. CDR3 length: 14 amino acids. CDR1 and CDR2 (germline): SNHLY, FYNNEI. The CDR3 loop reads CASSPTIRHNEQFF. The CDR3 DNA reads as TGTGCCAGCAGTCCCACCATAAGACACAATGAGCAGTTCTTC.

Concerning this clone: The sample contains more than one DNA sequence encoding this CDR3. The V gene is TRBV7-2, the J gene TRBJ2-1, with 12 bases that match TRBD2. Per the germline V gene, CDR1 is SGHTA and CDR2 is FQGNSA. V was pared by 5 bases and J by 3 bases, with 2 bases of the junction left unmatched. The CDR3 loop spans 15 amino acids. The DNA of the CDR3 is TGTGCCAGCAGCCCACTAGCGGGGGGCTACAATGAGCAGTTCTTC. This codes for CASSPLAGGYNEQFF.

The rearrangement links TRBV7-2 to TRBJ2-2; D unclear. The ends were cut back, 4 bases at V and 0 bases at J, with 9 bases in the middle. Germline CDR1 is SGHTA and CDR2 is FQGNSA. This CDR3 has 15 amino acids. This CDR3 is CASSSPGSNTGELFF. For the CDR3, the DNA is TGTGCCAGCAGCTCCCCCGGTTCGAACACCGGGGAGCTGTTTTTT.

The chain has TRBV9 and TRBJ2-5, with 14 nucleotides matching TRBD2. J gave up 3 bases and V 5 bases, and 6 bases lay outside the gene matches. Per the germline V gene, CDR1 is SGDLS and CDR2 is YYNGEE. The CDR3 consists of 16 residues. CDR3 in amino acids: CASSDGLAGGEETQYF. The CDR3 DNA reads TGTGCCAGCAGTGATGGACTAGCGGGAGGAGAAGAGACCCAGTACTTC.

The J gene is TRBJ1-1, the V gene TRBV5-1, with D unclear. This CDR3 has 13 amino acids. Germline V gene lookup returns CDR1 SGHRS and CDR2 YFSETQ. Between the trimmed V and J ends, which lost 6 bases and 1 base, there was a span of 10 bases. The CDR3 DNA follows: TGCGCCAGCAAGGAATTCCCGAACACTGAAGCTTTCTTT. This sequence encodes CASKEFPNTEAFF.

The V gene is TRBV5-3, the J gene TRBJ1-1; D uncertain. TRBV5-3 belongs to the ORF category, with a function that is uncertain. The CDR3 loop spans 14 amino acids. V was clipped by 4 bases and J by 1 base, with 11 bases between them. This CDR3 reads CARSPRPKNTEAFF. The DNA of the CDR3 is TGTGCCAGAAGCCCCCGCCCGAAGAACACTGAAGCTTTCTTT.

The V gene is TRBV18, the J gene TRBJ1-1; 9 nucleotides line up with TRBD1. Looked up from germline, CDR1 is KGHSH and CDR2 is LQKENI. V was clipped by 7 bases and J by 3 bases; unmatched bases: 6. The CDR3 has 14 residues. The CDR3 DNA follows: TGTGCCAGCTTAGGGACAGGGATGGACACTGAAGCTTTCTTT. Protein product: CASLGTGMDTEAFF.

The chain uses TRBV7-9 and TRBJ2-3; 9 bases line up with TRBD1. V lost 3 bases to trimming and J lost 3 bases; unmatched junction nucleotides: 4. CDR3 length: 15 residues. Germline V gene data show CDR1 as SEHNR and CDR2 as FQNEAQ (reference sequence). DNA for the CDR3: TGTGCCAGCAGCTTGGGGACAGGGCCGACAGATACGCAGTATTTT. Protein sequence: CASSLGTGPTDTQYF.

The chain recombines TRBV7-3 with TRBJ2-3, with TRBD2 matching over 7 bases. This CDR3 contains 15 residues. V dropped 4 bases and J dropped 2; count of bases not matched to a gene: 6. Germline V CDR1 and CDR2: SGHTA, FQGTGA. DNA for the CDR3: TGTGCCAGCAGCTCCCCTAGCGGACACACAGATACGCAGTATTTT. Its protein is CASSSPSGHTDTQYF.

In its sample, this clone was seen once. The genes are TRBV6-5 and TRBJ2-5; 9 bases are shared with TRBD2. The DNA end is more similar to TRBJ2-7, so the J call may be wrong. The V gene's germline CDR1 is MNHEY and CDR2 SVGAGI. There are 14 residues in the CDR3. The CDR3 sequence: CASRGGGRAYEQYF. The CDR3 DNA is TGTGCCTCGCGTGGGGGCGGGAGGGCCTACGAGCAGTACTTC.

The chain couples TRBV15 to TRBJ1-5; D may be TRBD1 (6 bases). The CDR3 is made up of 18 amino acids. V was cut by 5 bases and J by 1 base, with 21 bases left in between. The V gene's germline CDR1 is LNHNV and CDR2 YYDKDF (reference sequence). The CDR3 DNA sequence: TGTGCCACCAGCCTCGAAAGTCCCAGGGGACCGAGCAATCAGCCCCAGCATTTT. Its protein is CATSLESPRGPSNQPQHF.